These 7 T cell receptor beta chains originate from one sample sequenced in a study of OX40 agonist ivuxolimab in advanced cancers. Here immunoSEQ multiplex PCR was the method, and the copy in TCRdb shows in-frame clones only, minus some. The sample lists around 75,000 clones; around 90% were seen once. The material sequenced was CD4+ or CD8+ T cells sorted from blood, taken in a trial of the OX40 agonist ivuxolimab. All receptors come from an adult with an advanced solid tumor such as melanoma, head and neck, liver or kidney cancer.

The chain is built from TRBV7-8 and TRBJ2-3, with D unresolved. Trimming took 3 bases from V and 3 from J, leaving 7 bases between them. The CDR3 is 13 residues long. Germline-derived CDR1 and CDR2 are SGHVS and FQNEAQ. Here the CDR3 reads CASSFPGTDTQYF. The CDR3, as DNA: TGTGCCAGCAGCTTTCCTGGGACAGATACGCAGTATTTT.

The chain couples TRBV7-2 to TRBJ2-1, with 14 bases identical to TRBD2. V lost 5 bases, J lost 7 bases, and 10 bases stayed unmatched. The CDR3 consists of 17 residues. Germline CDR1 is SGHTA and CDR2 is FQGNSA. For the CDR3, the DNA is TGTGCCAGCAGCCCACGACTCGGACTAGCGGGGGGAAATGAGCAGTTCTTC. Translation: CASSPRLGLAGGNEQFF.

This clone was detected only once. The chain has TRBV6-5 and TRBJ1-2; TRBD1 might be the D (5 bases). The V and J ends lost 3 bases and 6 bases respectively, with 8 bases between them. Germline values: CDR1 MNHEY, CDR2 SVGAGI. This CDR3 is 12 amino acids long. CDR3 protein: CASSYLGDGYTF. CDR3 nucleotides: TGTGCCAGCAGTTATTTAGGGGATGGCTACACCTTC.

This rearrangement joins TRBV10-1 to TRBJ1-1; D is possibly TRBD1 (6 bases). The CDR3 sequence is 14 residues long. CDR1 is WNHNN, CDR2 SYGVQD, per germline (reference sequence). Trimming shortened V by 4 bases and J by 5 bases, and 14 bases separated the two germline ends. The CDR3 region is CASSAVAGVTEAFF. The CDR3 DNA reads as TGCGCCAGCAGTGCTGTGGCAGGGGTTACTGAAGCTTTCTTT.

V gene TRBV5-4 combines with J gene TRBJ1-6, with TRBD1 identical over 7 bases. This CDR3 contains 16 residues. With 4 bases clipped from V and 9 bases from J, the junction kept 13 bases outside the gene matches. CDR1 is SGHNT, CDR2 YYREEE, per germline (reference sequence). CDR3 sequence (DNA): TGTGCCAGCAGCGACCTTGACAGGGACCAAGGTTCACCCCTCCACTTT. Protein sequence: CASSDLDRDQGSPLHF.

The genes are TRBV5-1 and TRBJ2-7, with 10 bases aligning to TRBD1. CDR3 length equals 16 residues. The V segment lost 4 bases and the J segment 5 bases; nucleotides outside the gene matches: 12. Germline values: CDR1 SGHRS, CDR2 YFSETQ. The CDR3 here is CASSGNAGTGVDEQYF. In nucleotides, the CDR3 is TGCGCCAGCAGCGGAAATGCCGGGACAGGGGTGGACGAGCAGTACTTC.

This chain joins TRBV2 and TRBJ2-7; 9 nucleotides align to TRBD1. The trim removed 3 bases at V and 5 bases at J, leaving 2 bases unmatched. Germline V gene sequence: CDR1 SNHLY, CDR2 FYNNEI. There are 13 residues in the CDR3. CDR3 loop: CASSDDRGDEQYF. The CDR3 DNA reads TGTGCCAGCAGTGATGACAGGGGGGACGAGCAGTACTTC.